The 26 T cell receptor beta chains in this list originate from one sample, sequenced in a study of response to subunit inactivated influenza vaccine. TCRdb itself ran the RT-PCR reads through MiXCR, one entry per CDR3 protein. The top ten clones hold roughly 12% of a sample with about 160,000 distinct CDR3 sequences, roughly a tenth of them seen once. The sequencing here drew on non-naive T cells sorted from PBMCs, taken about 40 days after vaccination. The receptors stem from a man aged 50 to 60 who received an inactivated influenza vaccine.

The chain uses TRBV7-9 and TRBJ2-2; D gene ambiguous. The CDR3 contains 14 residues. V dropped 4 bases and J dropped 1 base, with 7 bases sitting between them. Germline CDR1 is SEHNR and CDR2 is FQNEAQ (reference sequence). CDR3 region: CASSSPWNTGELFF. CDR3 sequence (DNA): TGTGCCAGCAGCTCCCCCTGGAACACCGGGGAGCTGTTTTTT.

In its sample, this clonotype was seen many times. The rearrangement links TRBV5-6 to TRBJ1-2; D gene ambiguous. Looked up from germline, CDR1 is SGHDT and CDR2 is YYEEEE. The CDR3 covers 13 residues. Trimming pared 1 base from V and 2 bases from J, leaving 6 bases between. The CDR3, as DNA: TGTGCCAGCAGCTTGCCCGACAACTATGGCTACACCTTC. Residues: CASSLPDNYGYTF. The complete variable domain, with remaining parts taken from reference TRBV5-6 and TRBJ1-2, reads DAGVTQSPTHLIKTRGQQVTLRCSPKSGHDTVSWYQQALGQGPQFIFQYYEEEERQRGNFPDRFSGHQFPNYSSELNVNALLLGDSALYLCASSLPDNYGYTFGSGTRLTVV.

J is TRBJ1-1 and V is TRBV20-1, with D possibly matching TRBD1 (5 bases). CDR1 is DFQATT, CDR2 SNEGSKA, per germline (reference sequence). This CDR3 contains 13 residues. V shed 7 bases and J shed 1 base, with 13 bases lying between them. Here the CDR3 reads CSVRMTENTEAFF. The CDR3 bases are TGCAGTGTGCGGATGACAGAGAACACTGAAGCTTTCTTT.

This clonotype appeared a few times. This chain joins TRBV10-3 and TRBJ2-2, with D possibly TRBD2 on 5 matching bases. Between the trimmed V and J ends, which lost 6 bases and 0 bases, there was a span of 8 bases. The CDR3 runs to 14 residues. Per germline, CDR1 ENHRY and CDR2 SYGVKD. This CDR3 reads CAIRTRPNTGELFF. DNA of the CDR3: TGTGCCATCAGAACTAGACCGAACACCGGGGAGCTGTTTTTT.

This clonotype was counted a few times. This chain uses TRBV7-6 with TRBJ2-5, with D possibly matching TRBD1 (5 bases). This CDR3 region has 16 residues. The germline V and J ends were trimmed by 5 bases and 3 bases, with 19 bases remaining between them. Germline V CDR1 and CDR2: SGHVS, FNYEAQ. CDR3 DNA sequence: TGTGCCAGCAGCAGTAGTACCGCCAGCAGGGAAGAGACCCAGTACTTC. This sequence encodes CASSSSTASREETQYF.

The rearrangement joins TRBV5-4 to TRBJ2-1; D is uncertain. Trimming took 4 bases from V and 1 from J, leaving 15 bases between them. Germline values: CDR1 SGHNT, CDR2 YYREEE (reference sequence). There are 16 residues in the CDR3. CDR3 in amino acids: CASSLQKYTSYNEQFF. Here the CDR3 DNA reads TGTGCCAGCAGCCTGCAAAAGTACACGTCCTACAATGAGCAGTTCTTC.

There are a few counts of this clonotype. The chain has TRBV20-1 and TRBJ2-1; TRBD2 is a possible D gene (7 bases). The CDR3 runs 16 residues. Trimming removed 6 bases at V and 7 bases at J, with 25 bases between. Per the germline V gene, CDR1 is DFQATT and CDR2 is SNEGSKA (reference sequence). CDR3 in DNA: TGCAGTGCCCCCTCCGGTGGGGGGGGGGCTGCAAATGAGCAGTTCTTC. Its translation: CSAPSGGGGAANEQFF.

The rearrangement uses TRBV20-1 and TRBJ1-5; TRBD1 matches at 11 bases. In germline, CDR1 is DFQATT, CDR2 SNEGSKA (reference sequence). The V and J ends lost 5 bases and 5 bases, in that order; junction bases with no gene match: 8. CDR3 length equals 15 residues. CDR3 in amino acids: CSAPRTGGLDQPQHF. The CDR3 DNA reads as TGCAGTGCTCCCCGGACAGGGGGCCTTGATCAGCCCCAGCATTTT.

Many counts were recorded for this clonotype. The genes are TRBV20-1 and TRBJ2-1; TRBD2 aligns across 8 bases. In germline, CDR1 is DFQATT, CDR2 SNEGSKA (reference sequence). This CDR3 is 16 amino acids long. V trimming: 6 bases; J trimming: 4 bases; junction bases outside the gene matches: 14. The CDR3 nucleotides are TGCAGTGCCGTAGTCAGCGGGAGTGGCCTTTACAATGAGCAGTTCTTC. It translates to CSAVVSGSGLYNEQFF.

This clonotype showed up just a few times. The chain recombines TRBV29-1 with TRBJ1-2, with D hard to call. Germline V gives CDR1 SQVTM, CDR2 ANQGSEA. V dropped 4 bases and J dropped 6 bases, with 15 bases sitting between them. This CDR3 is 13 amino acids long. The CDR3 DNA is TGCAGCGTTGTAGCAGTCCTCAAAGATGGCTACACCTTC. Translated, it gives CSVVAVLKDGYTF.

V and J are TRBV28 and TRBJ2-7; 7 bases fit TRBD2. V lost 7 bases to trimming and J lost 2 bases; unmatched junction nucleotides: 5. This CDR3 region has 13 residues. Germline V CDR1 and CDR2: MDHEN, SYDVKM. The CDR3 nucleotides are TGTGCCAGCACCTGGGGAGGGACCTACGAGCAGTACTTC. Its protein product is CASTWGGTYEQYF.

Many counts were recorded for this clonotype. Here the CDR3 DNA reads TGTGCCAGCAGTTTAGGGTGGAGCACTGAAGCTTTCTTT. Its protein is CASSLGWSTEAFF. The chain joins TRBV12-3 or TRBV12-4 to TRBJ1-1; D is undetermined. The V end lost 1 base, the J end lost 4 bases, and 7 bases lay between the germline ends. This CDR3 comprises 13 residues.

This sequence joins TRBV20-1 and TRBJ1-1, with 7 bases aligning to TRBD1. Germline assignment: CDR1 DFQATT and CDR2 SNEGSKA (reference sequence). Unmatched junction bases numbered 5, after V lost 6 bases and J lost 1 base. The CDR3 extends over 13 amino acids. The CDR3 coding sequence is TGCAGTGCCCCGGGACAGCAGAACACTGAAGCTTTCTTT. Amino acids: CSAPGQQNTEAFF.

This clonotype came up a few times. CDR3 bases: TGTGCCAGCAGCTTAGGAAGCGGGGGAGCCCAAGAGACCCAGTACTTC. Protein sequence: CASSLGSGGAQETQYF. This chain uses TRBV7-9 with TRBJ2-5; 8 nucleotides match TRBD2. V was clipped by 1 base and J by 1 base; unmatched bases: 5. CDR1 is SEHNR and CDR2 is FQNEAQ in the germline V gene (reference sequence). The CDR3 totals 16 residues.

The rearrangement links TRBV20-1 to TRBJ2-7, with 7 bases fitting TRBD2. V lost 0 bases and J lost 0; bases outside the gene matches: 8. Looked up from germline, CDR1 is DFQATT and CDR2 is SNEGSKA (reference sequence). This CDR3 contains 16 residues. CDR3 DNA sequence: TGCAGTGCTAGAGATCTGGGGGGGTCGAGCTCCTACGAGCAGTACTTC. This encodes CSARDLGGSSSYEQYF.

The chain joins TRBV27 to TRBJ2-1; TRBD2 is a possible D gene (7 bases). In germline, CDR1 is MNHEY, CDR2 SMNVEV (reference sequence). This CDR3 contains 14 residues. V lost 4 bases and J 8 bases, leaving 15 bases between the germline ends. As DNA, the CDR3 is TGTGCCAGCAGTTCCGGTAGGGGGGGCGATGAGCAGTTCTTC. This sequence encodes CASSSGRGGDEQFF.

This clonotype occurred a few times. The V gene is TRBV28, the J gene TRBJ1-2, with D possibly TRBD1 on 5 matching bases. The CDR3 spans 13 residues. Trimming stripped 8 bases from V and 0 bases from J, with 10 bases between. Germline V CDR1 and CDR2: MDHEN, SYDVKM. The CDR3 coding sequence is TGTGCCAGCCGGGACGGAACTAACTATGGCTACACCTTC. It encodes CASRDGTNYGYTF.

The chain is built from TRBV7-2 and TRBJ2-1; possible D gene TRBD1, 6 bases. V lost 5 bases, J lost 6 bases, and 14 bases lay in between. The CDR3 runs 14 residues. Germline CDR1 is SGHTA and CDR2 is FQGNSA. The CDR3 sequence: CASSQVLGANEQFF. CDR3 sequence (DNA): TGTGCCAGCAGCCAGGTATTGGGGGCCAATGAGCAGTTCTTC.

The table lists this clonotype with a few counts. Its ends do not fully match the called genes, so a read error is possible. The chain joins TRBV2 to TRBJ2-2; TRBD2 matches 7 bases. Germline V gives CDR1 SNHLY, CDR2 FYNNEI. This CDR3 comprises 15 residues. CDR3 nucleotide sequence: TGTGCCAGCCGTGACCCTAGCGGGAACACCGGGGAGCTGTTTTTT. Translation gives CASRDPSGNTGELFF.

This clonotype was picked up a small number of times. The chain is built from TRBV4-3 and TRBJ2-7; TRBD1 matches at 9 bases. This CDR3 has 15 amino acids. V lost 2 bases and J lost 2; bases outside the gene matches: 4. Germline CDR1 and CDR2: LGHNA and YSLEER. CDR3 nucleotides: TGCGCCAGCAGCCAAACCCGGACAGGGGCCTACGAGCAGTACTTC. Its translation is CASSQTRTGAYEQYF.

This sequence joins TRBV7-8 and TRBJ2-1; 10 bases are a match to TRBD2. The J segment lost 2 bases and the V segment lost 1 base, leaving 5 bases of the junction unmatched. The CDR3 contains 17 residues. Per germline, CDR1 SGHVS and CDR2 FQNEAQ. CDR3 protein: CASSLGRLAGAYNEQFF. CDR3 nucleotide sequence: TGTGCCAGCAGCTTAGGGCGGCTAGCGGGGGCCTACAATGAGCAGTTCTTC.

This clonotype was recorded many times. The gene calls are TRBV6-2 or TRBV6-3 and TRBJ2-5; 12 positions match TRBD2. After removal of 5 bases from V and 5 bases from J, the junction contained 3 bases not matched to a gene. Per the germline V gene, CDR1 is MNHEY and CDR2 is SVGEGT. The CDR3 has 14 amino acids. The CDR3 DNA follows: TGTGCCAGCAGTCGACTAGCGGGAGAGGAGACCCAGTACTTC. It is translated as CASSRLAGEETQYF.

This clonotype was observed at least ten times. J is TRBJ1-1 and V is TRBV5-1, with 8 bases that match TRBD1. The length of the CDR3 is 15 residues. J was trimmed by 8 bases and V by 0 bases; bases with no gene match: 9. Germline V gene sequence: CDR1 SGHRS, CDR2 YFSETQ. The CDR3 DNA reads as TGCGCCAGCAGCTTGGCTTCGAACACAGGGGGAGAAGCTTTCTTT. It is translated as CASSLASNTGGEAFF.

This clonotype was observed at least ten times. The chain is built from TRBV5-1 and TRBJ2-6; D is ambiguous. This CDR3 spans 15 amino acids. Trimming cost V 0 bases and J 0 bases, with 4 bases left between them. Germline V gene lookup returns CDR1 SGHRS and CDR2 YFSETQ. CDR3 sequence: CASSLGHSGANVLTF. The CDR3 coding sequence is TGCGCCAGCAGCTTGGGACACTCTGGGGCCAACGTCCTGACTTTC.

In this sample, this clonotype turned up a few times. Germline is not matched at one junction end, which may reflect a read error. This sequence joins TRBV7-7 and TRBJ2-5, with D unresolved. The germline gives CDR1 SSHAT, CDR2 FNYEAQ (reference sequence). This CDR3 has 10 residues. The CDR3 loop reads CASSFHNQYF. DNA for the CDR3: TGTGCTAGCAGCTTCCACAACCAGTACTTC.

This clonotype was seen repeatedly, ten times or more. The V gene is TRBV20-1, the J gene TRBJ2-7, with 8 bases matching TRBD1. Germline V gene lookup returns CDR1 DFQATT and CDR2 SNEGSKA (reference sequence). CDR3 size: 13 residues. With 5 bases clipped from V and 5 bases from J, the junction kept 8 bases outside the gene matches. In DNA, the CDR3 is TGCAGTGCTCGGAGACAGGGGAGCCACGAGCAGTACTTC. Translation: CSARRQGSHEQYF.